This TCR beta chain stems from a study of T cell repertoires in cytomegalovirus infection. Study-level background: Epitope selection comprised recently identified HLA-C-restricted CMV epitopes and well-studied HLA-B-restricted CMV epitopes. Public TCR beta signatures were indicative of both CMV infection and a matching HLA type.

Overall study findings and caveats: HLA-C-restricted CMV-specific TCR beta clonotypes prevailed in the ex vivo response. Of the TCR beta families, the public ones yielded a cumulative frequency that identified carriers of CMV plus the relevant HLA.

This clonotype appeared a few times. No antigen is known for it. TCRdb reprocessed the reads via MiXCR and lists one record per CDR3 protein. The table has 450,000 to 600,000 distinct CDR3 sequences, 40% to 50% seen once. Sequencing used cultured PBMCs, obtained from culture after CMV antigen stimulation. This clonotype was obtained from a human donor in good health (CMV status not recorded). Some clones in this sample may be carry-over from other donors' samples.

The CDR3 coding sequence is TGTGCCAGCAGCACTAGCGGGAGGGCCGGCGAGCAGTACTTC. It codes for CASSTSGRAGEQYF. The genes are TRBV7-2 and TRBJ2-7; TRBD2 agrees at 13 bases. The CDR3 runs to 14 residues. J gave up 6 bases and V 5 bases, and 4 bases lay outside the gene matches. Germline CDR1 SGHTA, CDR2 FQGNSA.